The next 14 T cell receptor beta chains were all read from a single sample in a study of identical twins. TCRdb processed the 5' RACE reads anew with MiXCR; each CDR3 protein has one entry. Among nearly 200,000 distinct CDR3 sequences listed, about 16% were seen once. These data were also filed under a second study, of T cells expressing NK-cell markers.

The sequenced sample was CD8+ T cells sorted from blood. Receptor source: a woman younger than 35 in good health.

This chain connects TRBV11-2 to TRBJ2-2, with D perhaps TRBD2 (6 bases). Trimming removed 6 bases from V and 4 bases from J, with 24 bases in between. CDR3 length: 18 residues. Germline V gene data show CDR1 as SGHAT and CDR2 as FQNNGV. In DNA, the CDR3 is TGTGCCAGCAGACCGATTCGGGACTCCCGAAGAGGCACCGGGGAGCTGTTTTTT. It codes for CASRPIRDSRRGTGELFF.

This clonotype was detected only once. The CDR3 here is CASSFRGPMEQYF. The CDR3, as DNA: TGTGCCAGCAGCTTCAGGGGTCCGATGGAGCAGTACTTC. The chain has TRBV11-3 and TRBJ2-7; TRBD1 is a possible D gene (6 bases). V was shortened by 3 bases and J by 7 bases, with 13 bases between the two germline ends. Germline CDR1 SGHNT, CDR2 YENEEA. The CDR3 extends over 13 amino acids.

The chain joins TRBV5-1 to TRBJ2-1, with 7 positions matching TRBD2. Trimming at V came to 6 bases and at J to 8 bases, leaving 14 bases not matched to a gene. CDR3 length: 15 amino acids. Germline V gene sequence: CDR1 SGHRS, CDR2 YFSETQ. CDR3 bases: TGCGCCAGCACCTCGGGGGGACCCACCGAAGATGAGCAGTTCTTC. Translating gives CASTSGGPTEDEQFF.

This clonotype came up many times. CDR3 amino acids: CASSLEGNEQFF. The CDR3 DNA reads as TGTGCCAGCAGCTTAGAAGGCAATGAGCAGTTCTTC. The chain uses TRBV11-2 and TRBJ2-1; the D is unclear. The CDR3 has 12 residues. With 0 bases removed from V and 6 bases from J, the gap between germline ends came to 3 bases. Germline V gives CDR1 SGHAT, CDR2 FQNNGV.

This chain links TRBV7-2 with TRBJ2-1; D gene uncertain. The CDR3 has 13 amino acids. V lost 5 bases and J lost 4, with 9 bases in between. In germline, CDR1 is SGHTA, CDR2 FQGNSA. The CDR3 region is CASSTVGYNEQFF. The CDR3, as DNA: TGTGCCAGCAGCACGGTAGGGTACAATGAGCAGTTCTTC.

This clonotype was detected only a few times. The chain combines TRBV9 with TRBJ1-4; D possibly corresponds to TRBD1 (5 bases). The V end lost 0 bases, the J end lost 6 bases, and 9 bases lay between the germline ends. This CDR3 spans 14 amino acids. The germline CDR1 and CDR2 sequences are SGDLS and YYNGEE. This chain's CDR3 is CASSVDLGDEKLFF. CDR3 in DNA: TGTGCCAGCAGCGTAGATCTGGGGGATGAAAAACTGTTTTTT.

The V gene is TRBV7-7, the J gene TRBJ2-2, with D perhaps matching TRBD2 (7 bases). Trimming left V 7 bases short and J 9 bases short, with 21 bases between. The CDR3 runs to 15 residues. CDR1 and CDR2 (germline): SSHAT, FNYEAQ (reference sequence). The CDR3 bases are TGTGCCAGCACCCCAGGGGTTGCGGGAGAGAGGGAGCTGTTTTTT. This encodes CASTPGVAGERELFF.

This clonotype was observed at least ten times. V is TRBV5-5 and J is TRBJ2-1, with 7 bases aligning to TRBD2. With 0 bases clipped from V and 0 bases from J, the junction kept 21 bases outside the gene matches. CDR1 is SGHKS, CDR2 YYEKEE, per germline (reference sequence). The CDR3 runs to 22 residues. CDR3 protein: CASSLVSLWRGSPMGSYNEQFF. The CDR3 nucleotides are TGTGCCAGCAGCTTGGTATCGCTTTGGCGGGGGAGCCCTATGGGCTCCTACAATGAGCAGTTCTTC.

The chain couples TRBV12-3 or TRBV12-4 to TRBJ2-1, with D maybe TRBD1 (5 bases). Trimming removed 1 base at V and 6 bases at J, with 10 bases between. The CDR3 extends over 14 amino acids. CDR3 sequence reads: CASSLVSGANEQFF. CDR3 DNA: TGTGCCAGCAGTTTAGTTTCTGGGGCCAATGAGCAGTTCTTC.

This clonotype was found a few times. The rearrangement uses TRBV20-1 and TRBJ2-1; D is undetermined. The CDR3 covers 11 residues. The V end was cut by 2 bases, the J end by 8 bases, with 7 bases between. Germline lookup yields CDR1 DFQATT and CDR2 SNEGSKA (reference sequence). CDR3 sequence reads: CSARTTYEQFF. In DNA, the CDR3 is TGCAGTGCTAGAACGACGTATGAGCAGTTCTTC.

This clonotype was observed a few times. V gene TRBV11-2 combines with J gene TRBJ2-5; 10 bases map to TRBD2. Trimming cost V 6 bases and J 5 bases; bases outside gene matches: 3. CDR1 and CDR2 from the germline V gene are SGHAT and FQNNGV. The CDR3 covers 13 residues. CDR3 sequence: CASRRAGGETQYF. DNA for the CDR3: TGTGCCAGCAGGAGAGCGGGGGGGGAGACCCAGTACTTC.

This clonotype was found a few times. The gene calls are TRBV19 and TRBJ2-1, with D possibly matching TRBD1 (6 bases). This CDR3 has 14 residues. The V gene's germline CDR1 is LNHDA and CDR2 SQIVND (reference sequence). V lost 3 bases to trimming and J lost 4 bases, with 10 bases between them. The CDR3 nucleotides are TGTGCCAGTAGTATCTTAGGGGGTTACAATGAGCAGTTCTTC. It codes for CASSILGGYNEQFF.

By proportion, this clonotype is medium-sized. V gene TRBV6-4 combines with J gene TRBJ1-1; 11 bases are a match to TRBD1. Germline V lookup: CDR1 MRHNA, CDR2 SNTAGT. This CDR3 has 14 residues. J lost 4 bases, V lost 4 bases, and 2 bases had no gene match. CDR3 residues: CASSAGTGGTEAFF. Written as DNA, the CDR3 is TGTGCCAGCAGTGCCGGGACAGGGGGCACTGAAGCTTTCTTT.

In its sample, this clonotype was seen many times. CDR3 nucleotides: TGCGCCAGCAGCCAAGATCGATCACAGGCCTTCTACAATGAGCAGTTCTTC. Translated, it gives CASSQDRSQAFYNEQFF. The chain employs TRBV4-3 and TRBJ2-1; perhaps TRBD1 as D (5 bases). V lost 0 bases and J 3 bases, leaving 15 bases between the germline ends. Germline CDR1 reads LGHNA; CDR2 reads YSLEER. CDR3 length equals 17 residues.